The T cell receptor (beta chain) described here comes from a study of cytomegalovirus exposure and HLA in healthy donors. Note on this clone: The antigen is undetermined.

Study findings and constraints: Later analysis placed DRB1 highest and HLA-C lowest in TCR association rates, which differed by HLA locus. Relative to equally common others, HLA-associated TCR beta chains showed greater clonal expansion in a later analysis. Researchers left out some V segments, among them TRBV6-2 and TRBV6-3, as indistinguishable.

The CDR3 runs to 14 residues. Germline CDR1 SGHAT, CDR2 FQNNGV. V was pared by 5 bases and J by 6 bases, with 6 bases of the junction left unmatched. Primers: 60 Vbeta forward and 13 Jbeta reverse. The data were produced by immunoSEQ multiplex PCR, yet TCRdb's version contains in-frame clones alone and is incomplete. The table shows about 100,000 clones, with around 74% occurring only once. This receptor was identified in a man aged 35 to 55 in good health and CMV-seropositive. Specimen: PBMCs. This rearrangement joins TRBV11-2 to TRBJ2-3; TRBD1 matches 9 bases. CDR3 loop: CASSPTGGADTQYF. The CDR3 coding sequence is TGTGCCAGCAGCCCGACAGGGGGTGCCGATACGCAGTATTTT.